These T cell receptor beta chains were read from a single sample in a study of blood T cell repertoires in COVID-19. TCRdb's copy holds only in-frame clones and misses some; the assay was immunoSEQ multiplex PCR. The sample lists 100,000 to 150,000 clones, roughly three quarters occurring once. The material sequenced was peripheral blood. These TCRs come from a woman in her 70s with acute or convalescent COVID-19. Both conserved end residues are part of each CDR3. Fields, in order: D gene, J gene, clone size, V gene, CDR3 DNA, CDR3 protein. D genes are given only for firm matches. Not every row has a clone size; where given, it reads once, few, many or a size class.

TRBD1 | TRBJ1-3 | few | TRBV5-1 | TGCGCCAGCAGCACCTCCGGGACAGGGCAAAGTGGAAACACCATATATTTT | CASSTSGTGQSGNTIYF
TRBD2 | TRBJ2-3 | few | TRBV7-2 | TGTGCCAGCAGCTTTACGGGGCTAGCGGGAGTTATCAGAGCAGATACGCAGTATTTT | CASSFTGLAGVIRADTQYF
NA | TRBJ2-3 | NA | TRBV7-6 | TGTGCCAGCAGCTTACTGGCAGGGGCCTCGGATACGCAGTATTTT | CASSLLAGASDTQYF
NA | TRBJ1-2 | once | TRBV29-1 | TGCAGCGCCAGCCTAGGTGGGGGCGGGGGCTACACCTTC | CSASLGGGGGYTF
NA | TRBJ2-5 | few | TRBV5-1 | TGCGCCAGCAGCTACACAGGGCTCCGGGAGACCCAGTACTTC | CASSYTGLRETQYF
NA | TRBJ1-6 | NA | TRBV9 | TGTGCCAGCAGCGGAGGGGGCTCCTATAATTCACCCCTCCACTTT | CASSGGGSYNSPLHF
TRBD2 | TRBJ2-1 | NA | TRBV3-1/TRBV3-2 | TGTGCCAGCAGCCCGCTAGCGGGAGGGGGGTCTGGCAATGAGCAGTTCTTC | CASSPLAGGGSGNEQFF
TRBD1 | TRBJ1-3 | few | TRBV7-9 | TGTGCCAGCAGCTTTACAGGGGACACCATATATTTT | CASSFTGDTIYF
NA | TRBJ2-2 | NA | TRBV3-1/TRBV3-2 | TGTGCCAGCAGCCCGGTGCTGAACACCGGGGAGCTGTTTTTT | CASSPVLNTGELFF
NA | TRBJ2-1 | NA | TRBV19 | TGTGCCAGTAGCTGGGGAGGACATTTGACCTACAATGAGCAGTTCTTC | CASSWGGHLTYNEQFF
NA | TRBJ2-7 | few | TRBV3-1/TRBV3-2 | TGTGCCAGCAGTCTCAGCGGCGGCGGGACGAGGGAGCAGTACTTC | CASSLSGGGTREQYF
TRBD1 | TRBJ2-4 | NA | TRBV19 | TGTGCCAGTAGTCTCGGACAGGGTCAGTACTTC | CASSLGQGQYF
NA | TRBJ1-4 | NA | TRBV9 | TGTGCCAGGACAAGGGGGGGCCTCGAAAAACTGTTTTTT | CARTRGGLEKLFF
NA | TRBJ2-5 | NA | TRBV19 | TGTGCCAGTATGAGAGGTTCGGGAGAGTGGGAGACCCAGTACTTC | CASMRGSGEWETQYF
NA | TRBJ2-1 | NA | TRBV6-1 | TGTGCCAGCAGTGAAGGTAGCGGCAATGAGCAGTTCTTC | CASSEGSGNEQFF
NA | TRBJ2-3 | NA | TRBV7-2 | TGTGCCAGCAGCATACAGGGTTCTGATACGCAGTATTTT | CASSIQGSDTQYF
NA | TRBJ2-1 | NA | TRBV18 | TGTGCCAGCTCACACAATTTCGGGGTGGATTACAATGAGCAGTTCTTC | CASSHNFGVDYNEQFF
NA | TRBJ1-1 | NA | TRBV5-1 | TGCGCCAGCAGGCCACAGGGTAGGGCTGAAGCTTTCTTT | CASRPQGRAEAFF
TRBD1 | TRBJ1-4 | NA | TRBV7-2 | TGTGCCAGCAGCCCAGGACAGGGACGCGAAAAACTGTTTTTT | CASSPGQGREKLFF